The 5 T cell receptor beta chains reported below all come from one sample, sequenced in a study of tumor and adjacent non-tumor tissue in lung cancer (dated by TCRdb to the late 2010s). To prepare the library, multiplex PCR was applied. The run used an Illumina HiSeq 2500. TCRbeta libraries were constructed through three rounds of nested PCR with primers (Table S4) according to protocols adapted from ARM-PCR. TCRdb ran its own pipeline on the public reads, namely fastp trimming at Q25 and MiXCR clone calling, and kept in-frame beta chains. Each CDR3 protein gets just one entry, which takes the most common genes and DNA from the rows behind it. The sample table shows 100,000 or so distinct CDR3 sequences, and less than 75% are seen once. Jointly, the top ten make up approximately 19% of the sample. RNA was extracted from bulk unsorted tissue and checked for quality with a NanoDrop ND-1000 and an Agilent 2100. Distant non-tumor tissue taken more than 3 cm from the tumor edge was used as the normal lung sample.

Sample: distant non-tumor lung tissue. The source of these receptors is a man aged 25-45 years with non-small cell lung cancer.

Points on this clonotype: At one boundary the junction diverges from the germline segment, which might be a read error. This chain connects TRBV10-3 to TRBJ2-7; TRBD2 might be the D (6 bases). Germline V gene sequence: CDR1 ENHRY, CDR2 SYGVKD. The CDR3 runs 14 residues. The CDR3 sequence is CAIRSGTESYKQYF. The CDR3 DNA reads as TGTGCCATTAGATCCGGGACTGAATCCTACAAGCAGTACTTC.

Regarding this clonotype: Since a much larger clone is just one base distant, this may be a read error. The chain uses TRBV10-3 and TRBJ2-5, with 8 bases that match TRBD2. Per the germline V gene, CDR1 is ENHRY and CDR2 is SYGVKD. The CDR3 length is 13 residues. The CDR3 region has the DNA TGTGTCATCAGCCCGGGGGGGATTGAGACCCAGTACTTC. Protein sequence: CVISPGGIETQYF.

Details on this clonotype: One junction end disagrees with the germline gene, perhaps due to a read error. V usage is TRBV6-2 or TRBV6-3 and J usage is TRBJ2-3, with 9 bases identical to TRBD2. This CDR3 is 16 amino acids long. Per germline, CDR1 MNHEY and CDR2 SVGEGT. CDR3 sequence: CTSSSRGRAATDAQYF. The CDR3 nucleotides read TGTACCAGCAGCTCACGCGGGAGGGCCGCAACAGATGCGCAGTATTTT.

This clonotype was counted once. This chain uses TRBV12-3 or TRBV12-4 with TRBJ2-7; no clear D. This CDR3 has 14 amino acids. V was trimmed by 8 bases and J by 2 bases, leaving 16 bases between them. This CDR3 reads CASGLALPPYEQYF. In nucleotides, the CDR3 is TGTGCCAGCGGGTTGGCGCTGCCCCCCTACGAGCAGTACTTC.

In this sample, this clonotype turned up once. The rearrangement links TRBV20-1 to TRBJ2-7, with a weak D call TRBD1 (5 bases). Germline V gene data show CDR1 as DFQATT and CDR2 as SNEGSKA (reference sequence). CDR3 length equals 13 residues. V lost 3 bases and J lost 4, with 13 bases in between. The CDR3 DNA reads as TGCAGTGCTAGCTACAGGTCTGAGTACGAGCAGTACTTC. Encoded protein: CSASYRSEYEQYF.